The sequence of this T cell receptor beta chain was determined in a study of memory CD4+ T cells and cytomegalovirus serostatus. Whole-study context: Of the healthy Belgian adults, fewer than 10 were CMV seropositive and 24 seronegative.

Produced via immunoSEQ multiplex PCR; TCRdb's table is partial and in-frame only. The sample has tens of thousands of clones, 70% to 85% seen once. Of note for this clone: Its antigen remains unidentified.

The sort gate was single viable CD3+CD4+CD8-CD45RO+ cells for memory CD4+ T cells. Whole-study results and caveats: Each of 55 to 80 CMV-associated TCRbeta sequences occurred in one to five individuals. CMV serostatus prediction reached median AUC approximately 0.95, or 0.91 with US-trained model.

The CDR3 extends over 14 amino acids. V gave up 5 bases and J gave up 4 bases, with 16 bases separating them. Germline V gene lookup returns CDR1 SGHRS and CDR2 YFSETQ. The chain joins TRBV5-1 to TRBJ2-7; the D call may be TRBD1 or TRBD2 (5 bases each). The sequenced sample consisted of memory CD4+ T cells from blood. The receptor comes from an adult in good health and CMV-seronegative. The CDR3 loop is CASRGEQLAYEQYF. The CDR3 DNA reads as TGCGCCAGCAGGGGGGAACAGCTTGCATACGAGCAGTACTTC.